This T cell receptor beta chain was sequenced during a study of PD-1 blockade in classical Hodgkin lymphoma. As for the study in general: Patients received nivolumab 3 mg/kg intravenously every 2 weeks.

Per the germline V gene, CDR1 is SGHDT and CDR2 is YYEEEE. CDR3 length: 12 amino acids. The V end was cut by 0 bases, the J end by 6 bases, with 7 bases between. About this clone: Its antigen is not known.

Relapse after autologous stem cell transplantation occurred in every patient, and brentuximab vedotin exposure varied. Here immunoSEQ multiplex PCR was the method, and the copy in TCRdb shows in-frame clones only, minus some. The table records over 15,000 clones, over 80% of them present only once. General study points: Complete responders' baseline diversity resembled that of newly diagnosed patients. Repertoire differences lack defined causes, possibly disease activity or prior therapy.

The chain couples TRBV5-6 to TRBJ2-7; D unresolved. This clonotype originated in a human donor with classical Hodgkin lymphoma. Sample: peripheral blood mononuclear cells (PBMCs), taken before the second cycle of nivolumab. CDR3 coding DNA: TGTGCCAGCAGCTTGGGGGTAGGCGAGCAGTACTTC. Protein product: CASSLGVGEQYF.